This T cell receptor (beta chain) is from a study of blood T cell repertoires in COVID-19. About the study: The United States, Italy and Spain supplied acute and convalescent COVID-19 samples.

Per the original methods: Reference gene primer amplification in the assay estimated nucleated cell counts. Only in-frame clones appear in the TCRdb table, and some are missing; sequencing was by immunoSEQ multiplex PCR. The V and J calls and clone size were taken over from that table, and D and trimming were inferred from the DNA. The table has 200,000 to 250,000 clones, roughly 84% seen once; the top ten hold around 20%. Between the trimmed V and J ends, which lost 3 bases and 9 bases, there was a span of 15 bases. CDR3 length equals 14 residues. Germline CDR1 SGHTA, CDR2 FQGTGA. The sequence derives from a man between 25 and 39 years old with active or convalescent COVID-19. The chain carries TRBV7-3 and TRBJ2-1, with a possible D match to TRBD2 (5 bases). The sample taken for sequencing was peripheral blood. CDR3 sequence reads: CASSFVGQGSEQFF. In DNA form, the CDR3 reads TGTGCCAGCAGCTTCGTCGGCCAAGGGAGTGAGCAGTTCTTC.